The rows below give T cell receptor beta chains drawn from one sample of a study of blood T cell repertoires in COVID-19. The assay was immunoSEQ multiplex PCR, and TCRdb's table has in-frame clones only and misses some. The repertoire holds 400,000 to 500,000 clones, with 88% as singletons. Sequenced sample: PBMCs or T cells enriched from blood (not recorded which). The receptors originated from a woman younger than 30 who had been exposed to COVID-19. The CDR3 runs from the conserved cysteine through the conserved F or W. Each record gives: V gene, J gene, D gene, CDR3 protein. D genes are given only for firm matches.

v_call: TRBV2
j_call: TRBJ2-2
d_call: NA
cdr3_aa: CASSETRNTGELFF

v_call: TRBV25-1
j_call: TRBJ2-5
d_call: TRBD2
cdr3_aa: CASSEYGAGGSRGETQYF

v_call: TRBV18
j_call: TRBJ2-6
d_call: NA
cdr3_aa: CASSPPPAGPGANVLTF

v_call: TRBV6-4
j_call: TRBJ2-1
d_call: TRBD1
cdr3_aa: CASSGDRGLVHEQFF

v_call: TRBV11-3
j_call: TRBJ2-2
d_call: TRBD2
cdr3_aa: CASSPPVSGSTGELFF

v_call: TRBV27
j_call: TRBJ1-5
d_call: TRBD1
cdr3_aa: CASSSGTGSRGPQHF

v_call: TRBV29-1
j_call: TRBJ2-7
d_call: NA
cdr3_aa: CSVDQGSYEQYF

v_call: TRBV19
j_call: TRBJ2-1
d_call: NA
cdr3_aa: CASSLGRESNEQFF

v_call: TRBV24-1
j_call: TRBJ2-3
d_call: TRBD1
cdr3_aa: CATSDLGDRGPNTQYF

v_call: TRBV19
j_call: TRBJ2-7
d_call: TRBD1
cdr3_aa: CASDPTGTGARNEQYF

v_call: TRBV3-1/TRBV3-2
j_call: TRBJ2-7
d_call: NA
cdr3_aa: CASSQRALEQYF

v_call: TRBV30
j_call: TRBJ1-6
d_call: TRBD1
cdr3_aa: CAWSEGQGSFVNSPLHF

v_call: TRBV9
j_call: TRBJ2-3
d_call: TRBD1
cdr3_aa: CASSVRGFRGDTQYF

v_call: TRBV7-2
j_call: TRBJ1-2
d_call: NA
cdr3_aa: CASSQIAYGYTF

v_call: TRBV4-2
j_call: TRBJ2-7
d_call: NA
cdr3_aa: CASSQEITGLPSYEQYF

v_call: TRBV27
j_call: TRBJ1-1
d_call: TRBD1
cdr3_aa: CASSLYDRVDEAFF

v_call: TRBV7-8
j_call: TRBJ2-7
d_call: NA
cdr3_aa: CASSLVSGRTYEQYF

v_call: TRBV2
j_call: TRBJ1-4
d_call: TRBD1
cdr3_aa: CASTGGTTNEKLFF

v_call: TRBV3-1/TRBV3-2
j_call: TRBJ2-7
d_call: NA
cdr3_aa: CASSQGTDSYEQYF

v_call: TRBV5-4
j_call: TRBJ1-1
d_call: NA
cdr3_aa: CASSFPSGNTEAFF

v_call: TRBV30
j_call: TRBJ1-1
d_call: NA
cdr3_aa: CAWSVLKNTEAFF

v_call: TRBV2
j_call: TRBJ2-3
d_call: NA
cdr3_aa: CAGSEFGPGGTDTQYF